This section outlines one T cell receptor beta chain sequence together with its context. Its antigen is currently unknown. V trimming: 1 base; J trimming: 14 bases; junction bases outside the gene matches: 5. Germline V gives CDR1 SGHNT, CDR2 YENEEA. The CDR3 contains 13 residues. The data stem from a study of cytomegalovirus exposure and HLA in healthy donors. Notes on the study in general: HLA alleles were associated with fewer than 20,000 TCR beta sequences in a later analysis at 0.05 false discovery rate.

Healthy people donating bone marrow made up the donors. PCR employed 60 Vbeta and 13 Jbeta primers. In the authors' workflow: Per a later analysis, the number of unique TCR beta chains was some 82 million, of which around 9.9 million were shared. Some clones are missing from TCRdb's copy, which holds only in-frame ones; the method was immunoSEQ multiplex PCR. The V and J calls and the clone size are those of that table, but D and trimming were determined from the DNA. This table holds more than 90,000 clones, 81% found once. Sequences were obtained from PBMCs. This TCR came from a woman aged 70-85 years in good health and CMV-seropositive. This chain connects TRBV11-3 to TRBJ2-1, with 10 bases that match TRBD2. The CDR3: CASSLVLAGVKFF. The CDR3 bases are TGTGCCAGCAGCTTAGTCCTAGCGGGAGTAAAGTTCTTC.